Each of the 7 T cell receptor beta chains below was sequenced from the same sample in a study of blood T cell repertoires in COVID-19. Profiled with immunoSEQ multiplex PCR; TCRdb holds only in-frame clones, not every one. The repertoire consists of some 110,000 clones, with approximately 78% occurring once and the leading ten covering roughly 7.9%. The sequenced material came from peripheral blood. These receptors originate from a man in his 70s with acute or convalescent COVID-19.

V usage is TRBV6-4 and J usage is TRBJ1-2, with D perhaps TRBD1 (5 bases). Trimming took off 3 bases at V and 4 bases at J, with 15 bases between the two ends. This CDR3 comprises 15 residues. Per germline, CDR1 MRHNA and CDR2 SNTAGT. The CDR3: CASSELAGSGYGYTF. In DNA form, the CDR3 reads TGTGCCAGCAGTGAGCTTGCAGGGTCGGGCTATGGCTACACCTTC.

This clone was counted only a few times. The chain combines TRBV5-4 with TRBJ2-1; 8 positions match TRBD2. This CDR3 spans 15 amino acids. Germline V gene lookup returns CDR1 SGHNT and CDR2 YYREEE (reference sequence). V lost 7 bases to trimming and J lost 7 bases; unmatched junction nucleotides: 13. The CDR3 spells CASAGGGGRFNEQFF. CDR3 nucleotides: TGTGCCAGCGCGGGGGGCGGGGGCAGATTTAATGAGCAGTTCTTC.

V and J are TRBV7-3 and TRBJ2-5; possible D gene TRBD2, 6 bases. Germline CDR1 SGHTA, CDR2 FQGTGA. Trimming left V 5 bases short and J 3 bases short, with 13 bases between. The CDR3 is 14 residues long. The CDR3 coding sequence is TGTGCCAGCAGCCCCGGGACTCTAAAAGAGACCCAGTACTTC. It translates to CASSPGTLKETQYF.

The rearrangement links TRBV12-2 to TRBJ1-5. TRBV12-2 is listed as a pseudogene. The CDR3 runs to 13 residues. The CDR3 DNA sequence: TGTGCAAGTCGCTTAAGAGGCAATCAGCCCCAGCATTTT. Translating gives CASRLRGNQPQHF.

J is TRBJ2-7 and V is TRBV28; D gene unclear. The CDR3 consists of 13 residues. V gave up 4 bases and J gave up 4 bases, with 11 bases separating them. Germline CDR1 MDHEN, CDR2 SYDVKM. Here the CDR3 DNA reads TGTGCCAGCAGTTCCTCCCACGGTTACGAGCAGTACTTC. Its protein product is CASSSSHGYEQYF.

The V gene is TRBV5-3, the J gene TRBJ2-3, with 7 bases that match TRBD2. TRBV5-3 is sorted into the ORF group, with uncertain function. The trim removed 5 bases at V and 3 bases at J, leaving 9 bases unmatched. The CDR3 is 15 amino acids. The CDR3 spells CARRLSTSSTDTQYF. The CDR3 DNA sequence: TGTGCCAGAAGACTATCGACTAGCTCTACAGATACGCAGTATTTT.

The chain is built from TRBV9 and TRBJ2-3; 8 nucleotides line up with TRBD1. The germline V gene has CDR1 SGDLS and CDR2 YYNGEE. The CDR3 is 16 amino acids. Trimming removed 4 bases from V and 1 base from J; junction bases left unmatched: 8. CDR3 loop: CASSTGTGLGTDTQYF. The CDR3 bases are TGTGCCAGCAGCACCGGGACAGGTTTGGGCACAGATACGCAGTATTTT.